Here is one TCR beta chain with its context. Its cognate antigen is unknown. CDR3 size: 14 residues. Germline CDR1 reads MDHEN; CDR2 reads SYDVKM. Trimming removed 3 bases at V and 4 bases at J, with 11 bases between. This record comes from a study of graft-versus-host responses after intestinal transplantation. General study points: GvH clone levels peaked in circulation, and this peak was associated with early post-transplant HvG declines.

Sequencing used immunoSEQ multiplex PCR; TCRdb keeps in-frame clones, though not all of them. The sample includes 60,000 to 75,000 clones, more than 70% of them seen just once. The input for sequencing was unstimulated CD8+ T cells sorted from spleen or lymph node cells, taken before intestinal transplant. The V and J genes are TRBV28 and TRBJ2-3; D possibly corresponds to TRBD2 (6 bases). This TCR came from a human donor who received an intestinal transplant. CDR3 sequence: CASSLRDLADTQYF. CDR3 DNA sequence: TGTGCCAGCAGTTTGCGGGATTTGGCAGATACGCAGTATTTT. The variable domain in full, with the rest retrieved from reference TRBV28 and TRBJ2-3, is DVKVTQSSRYLVKRTGEKVFLECVQDMDHENMFWYRQDPGLGLRLIYFSYDVKMKEKGDIPEGYSVSREKKERFSLILESASTNQTSMYLCASSLRDLADTQYFGPGTRLTVL.